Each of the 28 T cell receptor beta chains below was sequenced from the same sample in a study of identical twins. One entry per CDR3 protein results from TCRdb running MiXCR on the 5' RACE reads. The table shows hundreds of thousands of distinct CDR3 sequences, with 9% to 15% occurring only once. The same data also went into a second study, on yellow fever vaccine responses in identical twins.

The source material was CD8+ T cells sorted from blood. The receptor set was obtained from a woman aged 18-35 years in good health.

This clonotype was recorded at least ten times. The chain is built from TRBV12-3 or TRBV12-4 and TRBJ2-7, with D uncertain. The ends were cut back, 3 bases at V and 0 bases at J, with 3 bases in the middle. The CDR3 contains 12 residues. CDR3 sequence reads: CASSFTSYEQYF. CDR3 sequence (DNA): TGTGCCAGCAGTTTTACCTCCTACGAGCAGTACTTC.

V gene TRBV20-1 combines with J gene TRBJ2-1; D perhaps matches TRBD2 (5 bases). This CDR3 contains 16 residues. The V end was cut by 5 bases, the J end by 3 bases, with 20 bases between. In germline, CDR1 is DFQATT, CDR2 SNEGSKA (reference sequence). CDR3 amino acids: CSAVKRRATFYNEQFF. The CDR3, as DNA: TGCAGTGCTGTCAAAAGGCGGGCAACCTTCTACAATGAGCAGTTCTTC.

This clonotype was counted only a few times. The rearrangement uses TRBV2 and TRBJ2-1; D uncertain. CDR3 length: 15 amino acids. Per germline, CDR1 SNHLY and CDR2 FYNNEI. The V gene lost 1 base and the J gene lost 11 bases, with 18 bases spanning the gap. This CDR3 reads CASSEGSTDTWKQFF. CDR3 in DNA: TGTGCCAGCAGTGAAGGGTCGACTGACACCTGGAAGCAGTTCTTC. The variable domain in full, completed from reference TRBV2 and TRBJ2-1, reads EPEVTQTPSHQVTQMGQEVILRCVPISNHLYFYWYRQILGQKVEFLVSFYNNEISEKSEIFDDQFSVERPDGSNFTLKIRSTKLEDSAMYFCASSEGSTDTWKQFFGPGTRLTVL.

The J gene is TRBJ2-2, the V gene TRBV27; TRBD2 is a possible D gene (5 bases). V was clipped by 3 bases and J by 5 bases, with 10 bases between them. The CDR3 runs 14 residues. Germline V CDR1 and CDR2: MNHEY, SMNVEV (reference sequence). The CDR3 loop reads CASSFGTRTGELFF. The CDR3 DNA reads TGTGCCAGCAGTTTCGGAACTAGGACCGGGGAGCTGTTTTTT.

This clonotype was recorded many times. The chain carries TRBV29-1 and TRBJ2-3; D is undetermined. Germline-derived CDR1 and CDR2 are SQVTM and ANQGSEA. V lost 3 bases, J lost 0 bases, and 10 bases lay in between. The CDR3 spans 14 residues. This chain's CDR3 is CSVDPVDSTDTQYF. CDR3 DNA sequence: TGCAGCGTTGATCCGGTAGATAGCACAGATACGCAGTATTTT.

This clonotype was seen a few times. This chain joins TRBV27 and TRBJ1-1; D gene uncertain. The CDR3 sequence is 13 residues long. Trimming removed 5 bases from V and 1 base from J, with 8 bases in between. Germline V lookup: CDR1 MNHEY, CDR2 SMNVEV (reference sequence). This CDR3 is CASSLQKNTEAFF. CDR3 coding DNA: TGTGCCAGCAGTCTACAGAAGAACACTGAAGCTTTCTTT.

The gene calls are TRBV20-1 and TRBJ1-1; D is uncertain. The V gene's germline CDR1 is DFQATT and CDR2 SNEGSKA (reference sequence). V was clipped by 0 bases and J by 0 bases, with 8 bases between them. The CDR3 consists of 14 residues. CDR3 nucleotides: TGCAGTGCTAGAGATGGATACCTGAACACTGAAGCTTTCTTT. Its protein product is CSARDGYLNTEAFF.

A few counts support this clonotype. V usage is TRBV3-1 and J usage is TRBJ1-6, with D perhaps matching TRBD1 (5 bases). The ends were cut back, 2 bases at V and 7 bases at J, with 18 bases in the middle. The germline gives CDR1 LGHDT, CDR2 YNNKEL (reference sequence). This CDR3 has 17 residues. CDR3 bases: TGTGCCAGCAGCCAAAGGCGCTCGACAGAAGTCAATTCACCCCTCCACTTT. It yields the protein CASSQRRSTEVNSPLHF.

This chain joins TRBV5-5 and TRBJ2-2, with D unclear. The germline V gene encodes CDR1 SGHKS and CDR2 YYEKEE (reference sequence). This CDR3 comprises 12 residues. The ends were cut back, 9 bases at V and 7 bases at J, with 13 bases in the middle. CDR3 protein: CAMSPGLGELFF. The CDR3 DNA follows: TGTGCCATGAGCCCCGGGCTCGGGGAGCTGTTTTTT.

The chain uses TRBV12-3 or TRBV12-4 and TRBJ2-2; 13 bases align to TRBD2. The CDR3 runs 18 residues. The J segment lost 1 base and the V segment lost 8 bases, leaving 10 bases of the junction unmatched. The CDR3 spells CASCPGLAGFGNTGELFF. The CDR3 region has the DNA TGTGCCAGCTGCCCGGGACTAGCGGGATTCGGGAACACCGGGGAGCTGTTTTTT.

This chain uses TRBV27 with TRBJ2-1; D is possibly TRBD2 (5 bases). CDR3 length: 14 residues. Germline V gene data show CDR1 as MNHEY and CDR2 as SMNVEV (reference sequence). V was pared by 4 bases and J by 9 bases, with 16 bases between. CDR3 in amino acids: CASSSTGISGEQFF. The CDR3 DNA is TGTGCCAGCAGTTCCACCGGGATCTCCGGTGAGCAGTTCTTC.

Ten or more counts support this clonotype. The CDR3, as DNA: TGCAGTGCTATTACACTCGGATATAGCACAGATACGCAGTATTTT. The encoded protein is CSAITLGYSTDTQYF. The chain combines TRBV20-1 with TRBJ2-3; D ambiguous. The CDR3 consists of 15 residues. Germline CDR1 reads DFQATT; CDR2 reads SNEGSKA (reference sequence). Deletions cut 4 bases from V and 0 bases from J, with 14 bases between.

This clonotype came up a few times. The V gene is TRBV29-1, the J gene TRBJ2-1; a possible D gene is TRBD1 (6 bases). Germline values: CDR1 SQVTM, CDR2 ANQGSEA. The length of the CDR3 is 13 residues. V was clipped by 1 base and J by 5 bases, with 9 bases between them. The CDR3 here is CSVEGWDNNEQFF. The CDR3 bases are TGCAGCGTTGAAGGCTGGGACAACAATGAGCAGTTCTTC.

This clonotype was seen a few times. The CDR3 region has the DNA TGCAGTGCTAGAGGGGACAGGGAGAACGAGCAGTACTTC. This translates into CSARGDRENEQYF. This chain connects TRBV20-1 to TRBJ2-7; 9 positions match TRBD1. With 1 base clipped from V and 5 bases from J, the junction kept 3 bases outside the gene matches. Germline CDR1 is DFQATT and CDR2 is SNEGSKA (reference sequence). CDR3 length: 13 residues.

CDR3 bases: TGTGCCACCAGCAATCCGGGAGGGGGCACTGAAGCTTTCTTT. Translating gives CATSNPGGGTEAFF. The J gene is TRBJ1-1, the V gene TRBV15; a weak D match, TRBD1 (6 bases). Germline CDR1 reads LNHNV; CDR2 reads YYDKDF (reference sequence). The CDR3 extends over 14 amino acids. V lost 4 bases and J 4 bases, leaving 13 bases between the germline ends.

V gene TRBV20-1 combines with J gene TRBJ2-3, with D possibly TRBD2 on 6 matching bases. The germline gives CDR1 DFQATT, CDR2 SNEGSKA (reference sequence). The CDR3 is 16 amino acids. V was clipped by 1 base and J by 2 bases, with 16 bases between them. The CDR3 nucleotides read TGCAGTGCTAGAGTCCCGGGAGATGAATTCACAGATACGCAGTATTTT. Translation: CSARVPGDEFTDTQYF.

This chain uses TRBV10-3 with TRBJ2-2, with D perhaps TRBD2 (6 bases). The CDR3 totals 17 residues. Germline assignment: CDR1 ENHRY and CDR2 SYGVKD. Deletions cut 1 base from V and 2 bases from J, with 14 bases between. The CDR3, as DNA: TGTGCCATCAGTGAGTGGGACTCGGAGGTCAACACCGGGGAGCTGTTTTTT. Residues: CAISEWDSEVNTGELFF.

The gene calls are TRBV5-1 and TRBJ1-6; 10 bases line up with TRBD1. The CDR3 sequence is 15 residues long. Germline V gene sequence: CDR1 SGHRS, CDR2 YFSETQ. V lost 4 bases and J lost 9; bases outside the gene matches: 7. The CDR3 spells CASSDTGTGVSPLHF. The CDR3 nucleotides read TGCGCCAGCAGCGACACCGGGACAGGGGTTTCACCCCTCCACTTT.

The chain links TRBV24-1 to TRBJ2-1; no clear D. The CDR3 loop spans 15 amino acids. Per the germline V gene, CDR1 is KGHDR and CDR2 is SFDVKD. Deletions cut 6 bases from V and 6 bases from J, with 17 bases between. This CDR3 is CATSKNTYGFNEQFF. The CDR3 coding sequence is TGTGCCACCAGTAAAAATACTTATGGATTCAATGAGCAGTTCTTC.

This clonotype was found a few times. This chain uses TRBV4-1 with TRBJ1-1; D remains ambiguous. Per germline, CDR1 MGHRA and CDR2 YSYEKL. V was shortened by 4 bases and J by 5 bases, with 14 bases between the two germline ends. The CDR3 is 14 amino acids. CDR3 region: CASSPLDGGTEAFF. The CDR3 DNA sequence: TGCGCCAGCAGCCCTCTCGACGGTGGGACTGAAGCTTTCTTT.

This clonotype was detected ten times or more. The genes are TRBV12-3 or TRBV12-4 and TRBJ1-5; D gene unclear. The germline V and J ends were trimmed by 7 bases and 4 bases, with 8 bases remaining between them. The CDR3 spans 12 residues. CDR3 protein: CASTAGNQPQHF. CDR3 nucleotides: TGTGCCAGCACGGCGGGGAATCAGCCCCAGCATTTT.

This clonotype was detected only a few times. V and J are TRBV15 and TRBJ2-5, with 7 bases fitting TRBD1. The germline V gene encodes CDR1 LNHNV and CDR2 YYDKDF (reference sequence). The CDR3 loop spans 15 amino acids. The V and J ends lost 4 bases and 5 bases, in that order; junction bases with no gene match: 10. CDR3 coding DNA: TGTGCCACCAGCACCCCCGGGACAGTAGGGGAGACCCAGTACTTC. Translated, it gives CATSTPGTVGETQYF. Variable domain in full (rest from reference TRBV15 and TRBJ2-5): DAMVIQNPRYQVTQFGKPVTLSCSQTLNHNVMYWYQQKSSQAPKLLFHYYDKDFNNEADTPDNFQSRRPNTSFCFLDIRSPGLGDTAMYLCATSTPGTVGETQYFGPGTRLLVL.

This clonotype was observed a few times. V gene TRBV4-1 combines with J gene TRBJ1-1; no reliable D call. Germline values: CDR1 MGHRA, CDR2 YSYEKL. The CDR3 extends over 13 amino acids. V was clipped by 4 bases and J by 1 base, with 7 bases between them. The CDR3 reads CASSPSQNTEAFF. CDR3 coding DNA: TGCGCCAGCAGCCCGTCACAGAACACTGAAGCTTTCTTT.

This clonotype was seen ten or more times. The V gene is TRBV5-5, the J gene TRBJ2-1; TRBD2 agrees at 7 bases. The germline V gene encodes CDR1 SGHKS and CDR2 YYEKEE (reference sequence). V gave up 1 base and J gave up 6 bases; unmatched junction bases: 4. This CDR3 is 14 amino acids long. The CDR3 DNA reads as TGTGCCAGCAGCTTGCTGGCTAGCGGCAATGAGCAGTTCTTC. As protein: CASSLLASGNEQFF.

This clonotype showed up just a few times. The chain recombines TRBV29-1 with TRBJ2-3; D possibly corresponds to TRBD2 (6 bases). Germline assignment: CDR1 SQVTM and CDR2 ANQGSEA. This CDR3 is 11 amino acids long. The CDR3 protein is CMLEGSDTQYF. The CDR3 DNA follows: TGCATGCTGGAGGGCTCAGATACGCAGTATTTT.

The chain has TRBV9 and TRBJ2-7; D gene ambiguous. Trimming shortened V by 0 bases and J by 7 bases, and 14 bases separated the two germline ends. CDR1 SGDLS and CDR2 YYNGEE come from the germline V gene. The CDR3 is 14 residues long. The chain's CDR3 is CASSVGSDPGEQYV. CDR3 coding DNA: TGTGCCAGCAGCGTAGGCTCCGATCCCGGGGAGCAGTACGTC.

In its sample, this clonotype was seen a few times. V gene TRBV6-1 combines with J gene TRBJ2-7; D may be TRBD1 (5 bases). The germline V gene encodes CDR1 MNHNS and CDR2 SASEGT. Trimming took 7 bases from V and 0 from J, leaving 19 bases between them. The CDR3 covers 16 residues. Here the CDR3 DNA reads TGTGCCAGCACCCCAACGTGGCAGGGTAGCTCCTACGAGCAGTACTTC. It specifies CASTPTWQGSSYEQYF.

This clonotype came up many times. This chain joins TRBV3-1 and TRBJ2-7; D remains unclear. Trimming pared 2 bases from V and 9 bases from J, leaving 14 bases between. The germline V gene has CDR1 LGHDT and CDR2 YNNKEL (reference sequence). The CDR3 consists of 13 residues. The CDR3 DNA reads TGTGCCAGCAGCCAAATGGACGGTAACGCGCAGTACTTC. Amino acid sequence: CASSQMDGNAQYF.